Presented here are 7 T cell receptor beta chains from one specimen sequenced in a study of CD8+ T cells in alopecia areata. Sequencing relied on a cDNA template that was reverse transcribed from extracted RNA. Here immunoSEQ multiplex PCR was the method, and the copy in TCRdb shows in-frame clones only, minus some. Of about 140,000 clones in the sample, approximately 80% are singletons; the top ten hold 25%. Treatment noted: oral pan-JAK inhibitor, 5-10 mg twice daily. This sample comprised CD8+ T cells sorted from blood, obtained at week 4, from a patient treated with tofacitinib. These TCRs come from a human donor with alopecia areata.

The V gene is TRBV27, the J gene TRBJ2-3; 10 positions match TRBD2. J lost 0 bases, V lost 5 bases, and 8 bases had no gene match. The germline CDR1 and CDR2 sequences are MNHEY and SMNVEV (reference sequence). CDR3 size: 17 residues. The CDR3 nucleotides are TGTGCCAGCAGTCCTTATAGCGGGGGGCTTAGCACAGATACGCAGTATTTT. Amino acids: CASSPYSGGLSTDTQYF.

The chain has TRBV5-6 and TRBJ2-7; the D is unclear. V was pared by 2 bases and J by 5 bases, with 20 bases between. This CDR3 has 16 residues. Germline CDR1 and CDR2: SGHDT and YYEEEE. The CDR3 loop reads CASSLTFGDIWDEQYF. In DNA, the CDR3 is TGTGCCAGCAGCTTAACTTTTGGAGACATTTGGGACGAGCAGTACTTC.

The chain has TRBV18 and TRBJ2-1; the D is unclear. CDR1 is KGHSH, CDR2 LQKENI, per germline. The CDR3 is made up of 16 amino acids. V lost 5 bases and J 0 bases, leaving 14 bases between the germline ends. In DNA, the CDR3 is TGTGCCAGCTCAATTAGCACACCACGCTCCTACAATGAGCAGTTCTTC. Its protein product is CASSISTPRSYNEQFF.

The chain joins TRBV27 to TRBJ2-4, with D hard to call. Germline V gene sequence: CDR1 MNHEY, CDR2 SMNVEV (reference sequence). Trimming stripped 6 bases from V and 4 bases from J, with 25 bases between. The CDR3 sequence is 18 residues long. The CDR3, as DNA: TGTGCCAGCAGCACCATCCCCCCGGGCAGGCAGCCGAAAAACATTCAGTACTTC. Translation: CASSTIPPGRQPKNIQYF.

This clone has only one observation. The chain recombines TRBV7-9 with TRBJ2-7, with TRBD2 as a possible D gene (5 bases). This CDR3 contains 13 residues. Germline V CDR1 and CDR2: SEHNR, FQNEAQ (reference sequence). Trimming took off 3 bases at V and 4 bases at J, with 10 bases between the two ends. CDR3 sequence: CASSFGDSYEQYF. The CDR3 DNA reads as TGTGCCAGCAGCTTCGGGGATAGTTACGAGCAGTACTTC.

J is TRBJ2-7 and V is TRBV4-3; 7 bases agree with TRBD1. This CDR3 comprises 18 residues. The germline V gene encodes CDR1 LGHNA and CDR2 YSLEER. The V and J ends lost 1 base and 2 bases, in that order; junction bases with no gene match: 14. The CDR3 reads CASSQALPRTGLTYEQYF. In DNA form, the CDR3 reads TGCGCCAGCAGCCAAGCCCTTCCCCGGACAGGTCTTACCTACGAGCAGTACTTC.

V usage is TRBV6-5 and J usage is TRBJ2-2; D could derive from TRBD1 or TRBD2 (6 bases each). V was cut by 2 bases and J by 6 bases, with 7 bases left in between. The CDR3 has 13 residues. CDR1 MNHEY and CDR2 SVGAGI come from the germline V gene. CDR3 nucleotides: TGTGCCAGCAGTTACCGGGGGCCCGGGGAGCTGTTTTTT. It yields the protein CASSYRGPGELFF.